The 5 T cell receptor beta chains in this list originate from one sample, sequenced in a study of cytomegalovirus exposure and HLA in healthy donors. The PCR contained 60 Vbeta and 13 Jbeta primers. Libraries were prepared by immunoSEQ multiplex PCR; TCRdb keeps only in-frame clonotypes and omits some of them. This table holds about 140,000 clones, about three quarters found once. The sequencing sample was made of PBMCs. All receptors come from a male donor in good health and CMV-seropositive.

There are a few counts of this clone. The chain joins TRBV30 to TRBJ2-5; 12 positions match TRBD1. Germline V CDR1 and CDR2: GTSNPN, SVGIG (reference sequence). The CDR3 is 16 amino acids. The junction had 7 bases not matched to a gene; V was cut back by 0 bases and J by 5 bases. The CDR3 is CAWSVGGQGASETQYF. The CDR3 bases are TGTGCCTGGAGTGTAGGGGGACAGGGGGCAAGCGAGACCCAGTACTTC.

V gene TRBV6-6 combines with J gene TRBJ2-2, with D hard to call. This CDR3 is 14 amino acids long. Germline V gene data show CDR1 as MNHNY and CDR2 as SVGAGI (reference sequence). The V end lost 3 bases, the J end lost 1 base, and 6 bases lay between the germline ends. In DNA form, the CDR3 reads TGTGCCAGCAGTTATAACGGGAACACCGGGGAGCTGTTTTTT. Encoded protein: CASSYNGNTGELFF.

The chain uses TRBV6-5 and TRBJ2-6; TRBD2 might be the D (5 bases). Germline CDR1 is MNHEY and CDR2 is SVGAGI. The CDR3 consists of 13 residues. With 6 bases removed from V and 4 bases from J, the gap between germline ends came to 7 bases. DNA for the CDR3: TGTGCCAGCAGCCCGGGGGGGGCCAACGTCCTGACTTTC. Its protein is CASSPGGANVLTF.

The rearrangement joins TRBV9 to TRBJ1-2; D call uncertain. Germline V gene data show CDR1 as SGDLS and CDR2 as YYNGEE. The CDR3 is made up of 13 amino acids. With 0 bases removed from V and 1 base from J, the gap between germline ends came to 4 bases. The CDR3 region is CASSVDSNYGYTF. The CDR3 nucleotides are TGTGCCAGCAGCGTAGACAGTAACTATGGCTACACCTTC.

The genes are TRBV7-9 and TRBJ2-6, with a weak D call TRBD2 (5 bases). This CDR3 is built from 14 residues. The ends were cut back, 5 bases at V and 6 bases at J, with 11 bases in the middle. CDR1 is SEHNR and CDR2 is FQNEAQ in the germline V gene (reference sequence). The CDR3 spells CASSRGLLANVLTF. The CDR3, as DNA: TGTGCCAGCAGCCGGGGTCTTTTGGCCAACGTCCTGACTTTC.